One TCR beta chain is described in this entry. What it binds is not known. The junction departs from germline at one end; a sequencing error may be responsible. Germline loops: CDR1 LGHDT, CDR2 YNNKEL (reference sequence). This CDR3 has 15 residues. The source of the sample is a study of response to subunit inactivated influenza vaccine. MiXCR, run by TCRdb on the RT-PCR reads, gives a single entry per CDR3 protein. The repertoire consists of roughly 650,000 distinct CDR3 sequences, with approximately 14% occurring once and the leading ten covering roughly 7.2%. Study-wide findings and caveats: Seasonal influenza vaccination, on each occasion, was suggested by the authors to recruit few new T cells.

The receptor's source is a middle-aged man who received an inactivated influenza vaccine. The sequencing here drew on PBMCs from blood, taken less than 15 days before vaccination. The chain employs TRBV3-1 and TRBJ2-1, with D perhaps matching TRBD1 or TRBD2 (5 bases each). The CDR3 loop is CARLEGSSGPNERFF. In DNA form, the CDR3 reads TGTGCCCGCCTCGAGGGGTCTTCCGGGCCAAATGAGCGGTTCTTC.